The T cell receptor (beta chain) under discussion was sequenced for a study of glioma-infiltrating T cells. Amplification of TCR alpha and beta CDR3 regions from RNA used iRepertoire nested multiplex PCR. Via MiXCR, TCRdb re-called the multiplex PCR reads, giving one row per CDR3 protein. The sample yields approximately 89,000 distinct CDR3 sequences, less than 30% seen once. This clonotype was recorded at least ten times. Sequencing used glioma tissue, nonneoplastic brain tissue, or PBMCs (not recorded which). The clonotype originates from a human donor with low-grade glioma or glioblastoma, undergoing nonglioma brain surgery, or in good health (not recorded which).

Here the CDR3 DNA reads TGTGCCAGCAGCCAACAGGGAGGGCGGTCCTACGAGCAGTACTTC. Translation: CASSQQGGRSYEQYF. The chain combines TRBV4-2 with TRBJ2-7; 7 bases map to TRBD2. Per germline, CDR1 LGHNA and CDR2 YNFKEQ. The CDR3 sequence is 15 residues long. V trimming: 2 bases; J trimming: 1 base; junction bases outside the gene matches: 5.